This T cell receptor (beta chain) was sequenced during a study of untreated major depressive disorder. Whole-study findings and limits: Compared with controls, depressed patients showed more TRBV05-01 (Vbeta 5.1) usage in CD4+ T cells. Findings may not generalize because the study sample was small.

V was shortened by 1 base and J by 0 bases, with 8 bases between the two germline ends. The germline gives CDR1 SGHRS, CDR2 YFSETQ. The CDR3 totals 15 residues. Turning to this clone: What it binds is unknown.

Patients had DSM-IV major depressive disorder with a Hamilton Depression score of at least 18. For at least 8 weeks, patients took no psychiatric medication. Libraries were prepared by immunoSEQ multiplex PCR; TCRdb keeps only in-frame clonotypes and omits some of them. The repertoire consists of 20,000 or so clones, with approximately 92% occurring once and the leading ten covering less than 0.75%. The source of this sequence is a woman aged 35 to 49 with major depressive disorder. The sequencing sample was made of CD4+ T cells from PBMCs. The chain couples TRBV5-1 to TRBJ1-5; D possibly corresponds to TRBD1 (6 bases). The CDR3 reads CASSLWGRSNQPQHF. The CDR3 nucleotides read TGCGCCAGCAGCTTGTGGGGGCGTAGCAATCAGCCCCAGCATTTT.